This T cell receptor beta chain was sequenced during a study of CD8 T cell repertoires and HIV-1 epitope variants. About this clone itself: Its specificity is not known.

Trimming took 0 bases from V and 6 from J; bases not matched to a gene: 3. Germline CDR1 and CDR2: SGHNT and YYREEE (reference sequence). The length of the CDR3 is 15 residues. The protocol was immunoSEQ multiplex PCR, while the TCRdb copy is restricted to in-frame clones and leaves out a portion. Of roughly 6,600 clones in the sample, roughly 61% were seen once. This chain uses TRBV5-4 with TRBJ1-6; 7 nucleotides agree with TRBD1. The sequence derives from a male donor with HIV. The sample was cultured CD8+ T cells derived from PBMCs. In DNA, the CDR3 is TGTGCCAGCAGCTTGGGAGGGGGCGTTAATTCACCCCTCCACTTT. Its translation is CASSLGGGVNSPLHF.